These 15 T cell receptor beta chains originate from one sample sequenced in a study of regulatory T cells in long-lasting Graves disease. HTBI primers from iRepertoire and Arm-PCR of CDR3 regions yielded the TCR beta libraries. TCRdb called the multiplex PCR reads again in MiXCR, with one record for every CDR3 protein. The profile shows roughly 350,000 distinct CDR3 sequences, 15% to 20% of them singletons. Time point: newly diagnosed GD, antithyroid drugs for less than 3 months. Construction of the TCR library relied on RNA isolated from PBMCs. The data were also submitted as part of a second study, on T cells in Graves' hyperthyroidism and ophthalmopathy.

The specimen comprised peripheral blood mononuclear cells (PBMCs), sampled at new diagnosis, from a patient treated with antithyroid drugs. Source of these receptors: a woman in her late teens or twenties with Graves disease.

This clonotype was seen at least ten times. The V call is TRBV20-1, the J call TRBJ2-7; 9 nucleotides match TRBD1. Germline CDR1 DFQATT, CDR2 SNEGSKA (reference sequence). With V trimmed by 5 bases and J by 6 bases, 5 bases remained unmatched. This CDR3 has 12 amino acids. CDR3 protein: CSAWGQGIEQYF. The CDR3 DNA follows: TGCAGTGCTTGGGGACAGGGTATCGAGCAGTACTTC.

This clonotype was observed a few times. The rearrangement links TRBV25-1 to TRBJ2-2; 9 positions match TRBD2. V shed 5 bases and J 5 bases; nucleotides not matched to a gene: 6. CDR3 length equals 15 residues. Germline CDR1 reads MGHDK; CDR2 reads SYGVNS. The CDR3 spells CASSFQAGGTGELFF. CDR3 nucleotides: TGTGCCAGCAGTTTCCAAGCGGGAGGTACCGGGGAGCTGTTTTTT.

This clonotype was counted many times. V usage is TRBV7-9 and J usage is TRBJ1-1, with a possible D match to TRBD1 (5 bases). This CDR3 is built from 14 residues. Germline V lookup: CDR1 SEHNR, CDR2 FQNEAQ (reference sequence). V was shortened by 5 bases and J by 4 bases, with 14 bases between the two germline ends. DNA of the CDR3: TGTGCCAGCAGCACCACAGGTTGGGGCACTGAAGCTTTCTTT. Translated: CASSTTGWGTEAFF.

This clonotype was recorded at least ten times. This chain links TRBV12-3 or TRBV12-4 with TRBJ2-3; maybe TRBD1 (7 bases). CDR3 length: 16 residues. V was clipped by 5 bases and J by 2 bases, with 17 bases between them. The CDR3 loop reads CASSGGTEVITDTQYF. CDR3 sequence (DNA): TGTGCCAGCAGTGGGGGGACAGAGGTAATCACAGATACGCAGTATTTT.

This clonotype occurred many times. The chain combines TRBV28 with TRBJ2-7; the D is unclear. V was pared by 8 bases and J by 5 bases, with 10 bases between. The CDR3 is 11 amino acids. Germline lookup yields CDR1 MDHEN and CDR2 SYDVKM. The CDR3 reads CASCSTDEQYF. Here the CDR3 DNA reads TGTGCCAGCTGTTCTACGGACGAGCAGTACTTC.

In its sample, this clonotype was seen a few times. The chain recombines TRBV7-9 with TRBJ2-1; D gene unclear. V lost 1 base, J lost 0 bases, and 10 bases lay in between. Germline V gene sequence: CDR1 SEHNR, CDR2 FQNEAQ (reference sequence). The CDR3 is made up of 16 amino acids. The CDR3 is CASSLGGRHSYNEQFF. As DNA, the CDR3 is TGTGCCAGCAGCTTAGGAGGACGGCACTCCTACAATGAGCAGTTCTTC.

The sample holds a few counts of this clonotype. This chain connects TRBV27 to TRBJ1-4; no clear D. The CDR3 spans 13 residues. V was trimmed by 3 bases and J by 8 bases, leaving 10 bases between them. Germline V lookup: CDR1 MNHEY, CDR2 SMNVEV (reference sequence). The CDR3, as DNA: TGTGCCAGCAGTTTTAATATTGGGGAAAAACTGTTTTTT. Translating gives CASSFNIGEKLFF.

V usage is TRBV19 and J usage is TRBJ2-7, with no clear D. The germline V gene encodes CDR1 LNHDA and CDR2 SQIVND (reference sequence). This CDR3 has 14 residues. The V end was cut by 3 bases, the J end by 1 base, with 10 bases between. Here the CDR3 DNA reads TGTGCCAGTAGTATTTCGGAGCTATCCTACGAGCAGTACTTC. It yields the protein CASSISELSYEQYF. Full variable domain (outside the CDR3, taken from reference TRBV19 and TRBJ2-7): DGGITQSPKYLFRKEGQNVTLSCEQNLNHDAMYWYRQDPGQGLRLIYYSQIVNDFQKGDIAEGYSVSREKKESFPLTVTSAQKNPTAFYLCASSISELSYEQYFGPGTRLTVT.

This chain uses TRBV19 with TRBJ1-5; D is uncertain. Trimming stripped 2 bases from V and 10 bases from J, with 9 bases between. Germline values: CDR1 LNHDA, CDR2 SQIVND (reference sequence). This CDR3 comprises 12 residues. This CDR3 is CASSIKRYPQHF. The DNA for the CDR3 is TGTGCCAGTAGTATAAAACGGTATCCCCAGCATTTT.

V and J are TRBV19 and TRBJ2-5; 13 nucleotides line up with TRBD2. This CDR3 spans 14 amino acids. Losses at the gene ends were 10 bases for V and 0 bases for J; bases not matched to a gene: 2. The germline V gene has CDR1 LNHDA and CDR2 SQIVND (reference sequence). CDR3 sequence (DNA): TGTGCCACTGGGACTAGCGGGGACCAAGAGACCCAGTACTTC. It encodes CATGTSGDQETQYF.

Only a few counts were recorded for this clonotype. This chain joins TRBV10-3 and TRBJ2-2, with D possibly being TRBD1 or TRBD2 (6 bases each). The CDR3 is 17 amino acids. Per germline, CDR1 ENHRY and CDR2 SYGVKD. Trimming removed 2 bases at V and 4 bases at J, with 17 bases between. CDR3 amino acids: CAISEERSEGGTGELFF. CDR3 in DNA: TGTGCCATCAGTGAGGAAAGGAGCGAGGGGGGCACCGGGGAGCTGTTTTTT.

This clonotype occurred once. A read error is likely here: a far larger clone is one base away. This chain uses TRBV6-2 or TRBV6-3 with TRBJ2-7; D perhaps matches TRBD1 (6 bases). The germline CDR1 and CDR2 sequences are MNHEY and SVGEGT. This CDR3 contains 16 residues. V was shortened by 5 bases and J by 5 bases, with 22 bases between the two germline ends. As DNA, the CDR3 is TGTGCCAGCAGTGAAATAGGTCCGGAACAGGGAGACGAGCAGTACTTC. This encodes CASSEIGPEQGDEQYF.

The table lists this clonotype with many counts. The chain links TRBV6-5 to TRBJ2-3; 10 bases map to TRBD2. V trimming: 0 bases; J trimming: 3 bases; junction bases outside the gene matches: 6. The CDR3 length is 17 residues. Germline V gene lookup returns CDR1 MNHEY and CDR2 SVGAGI. In nucleotides, the CDR3 is TGTGCCAGCAGTTACTCGTTTGAGGGACTAGCGACAGATACGCAGTATTTT. Encoded protein: CASSYSFEGLATDTQYF.

This clonotype was picked up many times. The chain uses TRBV18 and TRBJ2-7; tentative D call: TRBD1 (6 bases). This CDR3 region has 13 residues. V shed 2 bases and J shed 3 bases, with 8 bases lying between them. The V gene's germline CDR1 is KGHSH and CDR2 LQKENI. The CDR3 sequence is CASSPSQGYEQYF. CDR3 nucleotide sequence: TGTGCCAGCTCACCATCACAGGGCTACGAGCAGTACTTC. Full variable domain (rest looked up from reference TRBV18 and TRBJ2-7): NAGVMQNPRHLVRRRGQEARLRCSPMKGHSHVYWYRQLPEEGLKFMVYLQKENIIDESGMPKERFSAEFPKEGPSILRIQQVVRGDSAAYFCASSPSQGYEQYFGPGTRLTVT.

Ten or more counts support this clonotype. The chain uses TRBV20-1 and TRBJ2-7; 9 nucleotides line up with TRBD2. The CDR3 contains 15 residues. V shed 0 bases, J shed 7 bases, and the junction held 10 bases outside the gene matches. Germline-derived CDR1 and CDR2 are DFQATT and SNEGSKA (reference sequence). This CDR3 reads CSARDRVAGALEQYF. The CDR3 nucleotides read TGCAGTGCTAGAGATCGGGTAGCGGGAGCGCTGGAGCAGTACTTC.